This T cell receptor (beta chain) was recovered during a study of cytomegalovirus exposure and HLA in healthy donors. Study-wide results and limits: Analysis performed later found about 18,000 TCR beta sequences associated with HLA alleles at 0.05 false discovery rate. A missense variant in DCLRE1C was later tied to TCR beta V- and J-gene trimming. Immune exposure data for these donors was limited to CMV serostatus.

The PCR had 60 Vbeta and 13 Jbeta primers. The repertoire was sequenced with immunoSEQ multiplex PCR; TCRdb's copy has only in-frame clones and lacks some. The table shows approximately 140,000 clones, with roughly 80% occurring only once. The CDR3 spans 15 residues. Concerning this clone: Its target is unknown.

The V gene is TRBV21-1, the J gene TRBJ2-4; the table's TRBD1 call for D was not verified on the DNA. TRBV21-1 is a pseudogene segment. Source material: PBMCs. This TCR derives from a woman aged 50 to 60 in good health and CMV-seronegative. In nucleotides, the CDR3 is TGTGCCAGCAGCAAACCGGGACAGGGGGCATACATTCAGTACTTC. This codes for CASSKPGQGAYIQYF.